The T cell receptor beta chain described here comes from a study of regulatory T cells in long-lasting Graves disease. Trimming took off 6 bases at V and 4 bases at J, with 15 bases between the two ends. The CDR3 runs 13 residues. The germline gives CDR1 SQVTM, CDR2 ANQGSEA. Arm-PCR of CDR3 regions and iRepertoire HTBI primers were the basis on which TCR beta libraries were built. TCRdb fed the multiplex PCR reads into MiXCR, producing one record per CDR3 protein. Of around 510,000 distinct CDR3 sequences listed, 20% to 25% are singletons. Indicated time point: persistent/refractory GD, antithyroid drugs over 5 years with positive TRAb. After RNA was extracted from PBMCs, the TCR library was made from it. Patient provenance is recorded as an endocrinology department in Xi'an, China.

Sequences were derived from peripheral blood mononuclear cells (PBMCs), sampled when the disease was refractory, from a patient treated with antithyroid drugs. This sequence joins TRBV29-1 and TRBJ1-1; tentatively, D is TRBD1 (5 bases). This receptor was taken from a female donor with Graves disease. The CDR3 bases are TGCAGCGTCGGTATCAGGGCGTCCACTGAAGCTTTCTTT. Its translation is CSVGIRASTEAFF. The full variable domain, completed using reference TRBV29-1 and TRBJ1-1, is SAVISQKPSRDICQRGTSLTIQCQVDSQVTMMFWYRQQPGQSLTLIATANQGSEATYESGFVIDKFPISRPNLTFSTLTVSNMSPEDSSIYLCSVGIRASTEAFFGQGTRLTVV.